Listed below are T cell receptor beta chains from one sample, sequenced in a study of blood T cells in healthy people across ages. A single record per CDR3 protein comes from TCRdb applying MiXCR to the 5' RACE reads. Among 1.8 million or so distinct CDR3 sequences listed, roughly two fifths were seen once. Sequences were obtained from blood. Source of these receptors: a human donor in good health. CDR3s include the opening cysteine and the closing phenylalanine or tryptophan. D genes are given only for firm matches. A row's size may be missing; if present it is once, few, many or a size class.

j_call v_call clone_size d_call cdr3_nt cdr3_aa
TRBJ1-1 TRBV24-1 few - TGTGCCACCAGTGTCGCGAACACTGAAGCTTTCTTT CATSVANTEAFF
TRBJ1-2 TRBV6-6 - TRBD1 TGTGCCAGCAGCAGAGACAGGGGGAGTCTTTTCGGAGGCTACACCTTC CASSRDRGSLFGGYTF
TRBJ2-1 TRBV28 - - TGTGCCAGCGATTCCGGGACATTAATTTATGAGCAGTTCTTC CASDSGTLIYEQFF
TRBJ1-4 TRBV5-1 few TRBD1 TGCGCCAGCAGCTTGGAGGGGGCGAGCAATGAAAAACTGTTTTTT CASSLEGASNEKLFF
TRBJ2-2 TRBV20-1 - - TGCTCCGGACAAGCGAACACCGGGGAGCTGTTTTTT CSGQANTGELFF
TRBJ2-5 TRBV7-3 - - TGTGCCAGCAGCTCGCGGGGCCGGGGCTCGGGAGAGACCCAGTACTTC CASSSRGRGSGETQYF
TRBJ1-2 TRBV29-1 - - TGCAGCGTTGAAGAAGCGAGGCAGGGCTATGGCTACACCTTC CSVEEARQGYGYTF
TRBJ1-6 TRBV5-1 - TRBD1 TGCGCCAGCAGCTTGTGGTCACAGGGGAGCTCCTATAATTCACCCCTCCACTTT CASSLWSQGSSYNSPLHF
TRBJ2-5 TRBV20-1 few - TGCAGTGCTAGAGCTCTACTCCATAGGCCAACATCGGAGACCCAGTACTTC CSARALLHRPTSETQYF
TRBJ1-6 TRBV14 few - TGTGCCAGCAGCCAAGTGGCGCAGGGAAATTCACCCCTCCACTTT CASSQVAQGNSPLHF
TRBJ1-2 TRBV12-3/TRBV12-4 - TRBD1 TGTGCCAGCACTCTCATCTCTGGGACAGGGGACAACTATGGCTACACCTTC CASTLISGTGDNYGYTF
TRBJ2-1 TRBV7-9 - - TGTGCCAGCAGCTTTACTGGCCTCCAAGAGCAGTTCTTC CASSFTGLQEQFF
TRBJ1-3 TRBV3-1 - - TGTGCCAGCAGCCAAGTCGCGGGTAACACCATATATTTT CASSQVAGNTIYF
TRBJ2-3 TRBV27 - - TGTGCCAGCAGTTACAGGATCGAGAATACGCAGTATTTT CASSYRIENTQYF
TRBJ1-4 TRBV7-8 - TRBD1 TGTGCCAGCAGCTTAGATGGGACAGGGGTCGAAAAACTGTTTTTT CASSLDGTGVEKLFF
TRBJ2-3 TRBV7-2 - TRBD2 TGTGCCAGCAGCACTGGACTAGCGGGGGGTGTTGGCACAGATACGCAGTATTTT CASSTGLAGGVGTDTQYF
TRBJ1-2 TRBV30 - - TGTGCCTCCACGACGTTTAACTATGGCTACACCTTC CASTTFNYGYTF
TRBJ2-7 TRBV14 - - TGTGCCAGCAGCCAAAGGGACGGTGCCTACGAGCAGTACTTC CASSQRDGAYEQYF
TRBJ2-5 TRBV29-1 - TRBD2 TGCAGCGTTGACGCTAGCGGGGGCTCCCTTGGGGAGACCCAGTACTTC CSVDASGGSLGETQYF
TRBJ1-4 TRBV30 - - TGTGCCTGGAACAGGGATTTCGGTAATGAAAAACTGTTTTTT CAWNRDFGNEKLFF